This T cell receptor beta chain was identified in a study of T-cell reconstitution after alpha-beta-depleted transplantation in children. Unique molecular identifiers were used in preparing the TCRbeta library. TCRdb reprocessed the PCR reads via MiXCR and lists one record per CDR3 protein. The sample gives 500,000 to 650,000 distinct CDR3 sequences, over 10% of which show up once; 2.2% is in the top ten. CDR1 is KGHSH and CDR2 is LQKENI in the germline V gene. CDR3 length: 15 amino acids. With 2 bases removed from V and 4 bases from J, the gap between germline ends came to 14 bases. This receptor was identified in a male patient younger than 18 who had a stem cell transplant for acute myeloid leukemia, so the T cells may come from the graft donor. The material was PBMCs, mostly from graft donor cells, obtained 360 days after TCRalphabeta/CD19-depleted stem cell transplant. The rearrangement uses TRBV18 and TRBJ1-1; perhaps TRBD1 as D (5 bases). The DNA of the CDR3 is TGTGCCAGCTCACCAAAAAGGGAGGGGTCCACTGAAGCTTTCTTT. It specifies CASSPKREGSTEAFF.